The clone carrying this T cell receptor (beta chain) was picked up one time. These data belong to a study of OX40 agonist ivuxolimab in advanced cancers. In the study overall: Dose-escalation patients were diagnosed with hepatocellular carcinoma, melanoma, renal cell cancer or head and neck cancer.

CDR3 length: 13 residues. CDR1 is SGDLS and CDR2 is YYNGEE in the germline V gene. The V gene lost 7 bases and the J gene lost 4 bases, with 14 bases spanning the gap. The table came from immunoSEQ multiplex PCR; TCRdb's copy has only in-frame clones and leaves some out. This table holds tens of thousands of clones, roughly 80% found once. This chain links TRBV9 with TRBJ1-1; D not resolved. The TCR comes from an adult with an advanced solid tumor such as melanoma, head and neck, liver or kidney cancer. The specimen comprised CD4+ or CD8+ T cells sorted from blood, sampled in a trial of the OX40 agonist ivuxolimab. CDR3 amino acids: CASGGWAGTEAFF. The DNA for the CDR3 is TGTGCCAGCGGTGGCTGGGCAGGCACTGAAGCTTTCTTT.